Reported below is one T cell receptor beta chain. This entry comes from a study of shared clonotypes between healthy human individuals. This CDR3 has 15 residues. The V end lost 5 bases, the J end lost 9 bases, and 20 bases lay between the germline ends. Germline lookup yields CDR1 MDHEN and CDR2 SYDVKM. Sequencing used immunoSEQ multiplex PCR; TCRdb keeps in-frame clones, though not all of them. The profile shows about 490,000 clones, around 85% of them singletons. The genes are TRBV28 and TRBJ1-5; no firm D call. The source material was PBMCs. The receptor was isolated from a middle-aged woman in good health. Some clones in this sample may be carry-over from other donors' samples. The CDR3 sequence: CASSPPGRSWWPQHF. For the CDR3, the DNA is TGTGCCAGCAGTCCGCCGGGCAGGTCTTGGTGGCCCCAGCATTTT.